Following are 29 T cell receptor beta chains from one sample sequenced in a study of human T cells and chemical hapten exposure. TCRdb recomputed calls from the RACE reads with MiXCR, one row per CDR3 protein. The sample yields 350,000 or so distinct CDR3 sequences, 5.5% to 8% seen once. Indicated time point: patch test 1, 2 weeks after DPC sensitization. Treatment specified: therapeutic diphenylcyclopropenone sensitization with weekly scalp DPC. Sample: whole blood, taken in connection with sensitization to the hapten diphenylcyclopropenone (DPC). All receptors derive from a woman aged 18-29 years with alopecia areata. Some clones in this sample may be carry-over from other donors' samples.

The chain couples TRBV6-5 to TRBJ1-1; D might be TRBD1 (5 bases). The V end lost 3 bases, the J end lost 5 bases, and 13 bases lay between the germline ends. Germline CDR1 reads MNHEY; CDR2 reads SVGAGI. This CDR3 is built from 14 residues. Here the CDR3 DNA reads TGTGCCAGCAGTTATGGTTTGAAGGGGACTGAAGCTTTCTTT. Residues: CASSYGLKGTEAFF.

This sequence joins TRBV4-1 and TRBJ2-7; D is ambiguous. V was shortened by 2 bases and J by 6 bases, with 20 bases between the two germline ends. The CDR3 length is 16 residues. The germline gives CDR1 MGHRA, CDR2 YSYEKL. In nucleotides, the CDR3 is TGCGCCAGCAGCCAATCACGGGTCCGCGGTCCCTCCGAGCAGTACTTC. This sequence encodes CASSQSRVRGPSEQYF.

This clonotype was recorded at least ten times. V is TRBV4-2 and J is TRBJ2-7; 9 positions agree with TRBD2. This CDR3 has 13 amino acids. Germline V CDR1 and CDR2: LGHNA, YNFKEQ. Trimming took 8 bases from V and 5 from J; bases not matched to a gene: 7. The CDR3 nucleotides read TGTGCCAGCCAGGAGGCGGGGGGGGACGAGCAGTACTTC. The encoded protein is CASQEAGGDEQYF.

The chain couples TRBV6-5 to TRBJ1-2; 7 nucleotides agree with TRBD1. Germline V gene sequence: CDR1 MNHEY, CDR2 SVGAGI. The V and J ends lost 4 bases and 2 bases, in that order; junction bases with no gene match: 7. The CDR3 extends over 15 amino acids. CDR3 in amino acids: CASSSTGTVNYGYTF. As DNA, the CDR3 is TGTGCCAGCAGTTCCACCGGGACAGTCAACTATGGCTACACCTTC.

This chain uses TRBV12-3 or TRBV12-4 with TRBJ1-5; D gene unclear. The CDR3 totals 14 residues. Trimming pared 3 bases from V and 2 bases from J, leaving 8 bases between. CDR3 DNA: TGTGCCAGCAGTTTGGAGGTCGGCAATCAGCCCCAGCATTTT. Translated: CASSLEVGNQPQHF.

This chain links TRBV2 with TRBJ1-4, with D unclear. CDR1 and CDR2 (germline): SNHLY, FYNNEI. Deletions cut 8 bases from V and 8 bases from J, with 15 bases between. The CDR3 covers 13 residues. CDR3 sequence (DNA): TGTGCCAGCCTTCAAGAAAAAGAGGAAAAACTGTTTTTT. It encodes CASLQEKEEKLFF.

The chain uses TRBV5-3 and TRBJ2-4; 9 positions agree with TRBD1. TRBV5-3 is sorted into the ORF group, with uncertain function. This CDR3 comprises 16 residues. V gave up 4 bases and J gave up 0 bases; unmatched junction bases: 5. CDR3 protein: CARSVYRGLAKNIQYF. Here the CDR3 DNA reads TGTGCCAGAAGCGTCTACAGGGGGCTAGCCAAAAACATTCAGTACTTC.

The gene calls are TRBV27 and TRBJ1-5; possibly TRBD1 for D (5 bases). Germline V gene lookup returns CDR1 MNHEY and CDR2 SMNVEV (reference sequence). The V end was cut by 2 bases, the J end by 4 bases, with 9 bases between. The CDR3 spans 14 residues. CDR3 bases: TGTGCCAGCAGTTTAATGGGGGTTAATCAGCCCCAGCATTTT. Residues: CASSLMGVNQPQHF.

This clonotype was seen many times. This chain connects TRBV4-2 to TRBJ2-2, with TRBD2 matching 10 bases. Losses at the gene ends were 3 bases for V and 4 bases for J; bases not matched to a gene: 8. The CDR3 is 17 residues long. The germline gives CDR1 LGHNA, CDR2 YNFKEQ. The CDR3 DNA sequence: TGTGCCAGCAGCCAGGGGTTAGCGGGGGGATCCACCGGGGAGCTGTTTTTT. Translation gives CASSQGLAGGSTGELFF.

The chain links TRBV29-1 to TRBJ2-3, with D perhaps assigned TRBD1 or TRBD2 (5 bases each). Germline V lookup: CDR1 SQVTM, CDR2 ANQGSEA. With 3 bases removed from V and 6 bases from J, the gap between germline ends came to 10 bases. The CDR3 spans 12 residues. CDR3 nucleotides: TGCAGCGTTGAGTCGGGGCCGGATACGCAGTATTTT. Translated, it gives CSVESGPDTQYF.

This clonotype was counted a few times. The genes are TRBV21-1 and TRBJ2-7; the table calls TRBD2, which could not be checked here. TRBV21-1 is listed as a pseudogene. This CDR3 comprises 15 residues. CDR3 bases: TGTGCCAGCAGCAAAGCGCTCCGGATTAGCGACGAGCAGTACTTC. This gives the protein CASSKALRISDEQYF.

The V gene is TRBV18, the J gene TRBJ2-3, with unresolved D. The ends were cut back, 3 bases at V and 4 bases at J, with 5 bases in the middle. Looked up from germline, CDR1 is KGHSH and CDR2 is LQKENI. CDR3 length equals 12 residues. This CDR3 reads CASSPMADTQYF. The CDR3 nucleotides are TGTGCCAGCTCACCCATGGCAGATACGCAGTATTTT.

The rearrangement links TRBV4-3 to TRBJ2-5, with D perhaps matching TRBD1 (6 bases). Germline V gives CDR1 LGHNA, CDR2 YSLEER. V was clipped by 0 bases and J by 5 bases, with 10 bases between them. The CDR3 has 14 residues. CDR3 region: CASSQDQGFETQYF. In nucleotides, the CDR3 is TGCGCCAGCAGCCAAGACCAGGGGTTCGAGACCCAGTACTTC.

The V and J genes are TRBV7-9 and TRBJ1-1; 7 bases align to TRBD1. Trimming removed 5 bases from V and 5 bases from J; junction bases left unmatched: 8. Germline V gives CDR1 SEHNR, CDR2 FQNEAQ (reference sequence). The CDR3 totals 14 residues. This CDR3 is CASSARQGGTEAFF. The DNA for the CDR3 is TGTGCCAGCAGCGCCAGACAGGGCGGGACTGAAGCTTTCTTT.

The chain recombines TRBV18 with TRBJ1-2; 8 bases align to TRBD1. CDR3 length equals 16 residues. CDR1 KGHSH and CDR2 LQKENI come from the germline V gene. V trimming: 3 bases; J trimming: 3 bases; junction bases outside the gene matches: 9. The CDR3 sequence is CASSPSSGQGHYGYTF. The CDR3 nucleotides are TGTGCCAGCTCACCCTCTTCAGGACAGGGCCACTATGGCTACACCTTC.

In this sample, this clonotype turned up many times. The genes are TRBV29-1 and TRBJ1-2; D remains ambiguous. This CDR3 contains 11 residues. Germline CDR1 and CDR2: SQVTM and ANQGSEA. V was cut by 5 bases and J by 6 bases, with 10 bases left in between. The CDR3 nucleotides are TGCAGCGTTTCGGAAGCCCATGGCTACACCTTC. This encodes CSVSEAHGYTF.

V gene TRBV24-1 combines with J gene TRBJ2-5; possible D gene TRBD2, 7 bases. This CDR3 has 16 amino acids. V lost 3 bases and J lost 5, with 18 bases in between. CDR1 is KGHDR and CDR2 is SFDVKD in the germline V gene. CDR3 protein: CATSDPGRGALETQYF. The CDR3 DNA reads TGTGCCACCAGTGATCCGGGGAGGGGGGCCTTGGAGACCCAGTACTTC.

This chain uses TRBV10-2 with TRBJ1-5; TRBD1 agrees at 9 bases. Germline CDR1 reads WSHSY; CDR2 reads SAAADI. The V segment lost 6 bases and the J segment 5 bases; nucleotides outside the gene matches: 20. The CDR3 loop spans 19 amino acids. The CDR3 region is CASRGDRVTYGGEHQPQHF. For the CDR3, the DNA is TGCGCCAGCAGGGGGGACAGGGTGACCTATGGAGGTGAGCATCAGCCCCAGCATTTT.

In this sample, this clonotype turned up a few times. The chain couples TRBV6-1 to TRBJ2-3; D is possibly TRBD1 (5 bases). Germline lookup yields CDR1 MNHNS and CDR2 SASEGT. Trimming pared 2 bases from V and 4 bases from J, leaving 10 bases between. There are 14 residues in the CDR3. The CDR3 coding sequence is TGTGCCAGCAGTGAATTAATACAGGCAGATACGCAGTATTTT. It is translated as CASSELIQADTQYF.

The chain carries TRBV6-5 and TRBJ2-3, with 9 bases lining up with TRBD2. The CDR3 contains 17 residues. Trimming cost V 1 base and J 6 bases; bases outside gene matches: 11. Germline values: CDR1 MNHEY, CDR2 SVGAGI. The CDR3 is CASSYLSPRGGQDTQYF. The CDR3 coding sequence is TGTGCCAGCAGTTACTTGTCACCGCGGGGGGGCCAGGATACGCAGTATTTT.

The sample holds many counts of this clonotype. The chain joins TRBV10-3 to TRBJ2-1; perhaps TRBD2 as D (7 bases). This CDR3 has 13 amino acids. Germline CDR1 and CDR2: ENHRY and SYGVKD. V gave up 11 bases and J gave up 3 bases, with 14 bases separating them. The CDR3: CAGGGLSYNEQFF. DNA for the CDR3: TGTGCCGGGGGGGGCCTGAGCTACAATGAGCAGTTCTTC.

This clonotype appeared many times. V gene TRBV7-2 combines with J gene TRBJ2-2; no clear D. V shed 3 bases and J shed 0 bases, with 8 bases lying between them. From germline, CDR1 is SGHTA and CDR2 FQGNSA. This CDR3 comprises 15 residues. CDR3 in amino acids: CASSFHQANTGELFF. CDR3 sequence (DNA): TGTGCCAGCAGCTTTCATCAGGCGAACACCGGGGAGCTGTTTTTT.

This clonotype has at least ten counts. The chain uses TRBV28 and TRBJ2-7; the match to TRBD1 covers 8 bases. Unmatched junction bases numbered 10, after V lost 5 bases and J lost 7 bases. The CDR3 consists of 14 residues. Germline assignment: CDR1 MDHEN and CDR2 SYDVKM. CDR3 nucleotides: TGTGCCAGCAGTCCCGGGACAGGAAGAGGGGAGCAGTACTTC. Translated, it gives CASSPGTGRGEQYF.

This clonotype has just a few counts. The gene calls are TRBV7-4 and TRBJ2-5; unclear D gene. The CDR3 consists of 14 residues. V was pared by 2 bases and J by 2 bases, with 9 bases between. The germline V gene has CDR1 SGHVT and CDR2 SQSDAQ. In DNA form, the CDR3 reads TGTGCCAGCAGCTTATCACCCCCTCAAGAGACCCAGTACTTC. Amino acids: CASSLSPPQETQYF.

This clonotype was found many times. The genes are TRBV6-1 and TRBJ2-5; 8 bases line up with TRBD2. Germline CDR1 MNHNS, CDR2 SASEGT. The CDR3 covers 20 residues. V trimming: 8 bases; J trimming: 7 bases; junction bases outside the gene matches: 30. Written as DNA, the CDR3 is TGTGCCAGCCAAAACCCCCCTAATAGCGGGGACACGTTTACAGTTGGGACCCAGTACTTC. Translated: CASQNPPNSGDTFTVGTQYF.

CDR3 bases: TGTGCCAGCAGGCTGGAGGGGGGAGTCACTGAAGCTTTCTTT. Its translation is CASRLEGGVTEAFF. The V gene is TRBV5-6, the J gene TRBJ1-1, with TRBD1 as a possible D gene (6 bases). Germline CDR1 is SGHDT and CDR2 is YYEEEE. The CDR3 totals 14 residues. V was cut by 5 bases and J by 4 bases, with 15 bases left in between.

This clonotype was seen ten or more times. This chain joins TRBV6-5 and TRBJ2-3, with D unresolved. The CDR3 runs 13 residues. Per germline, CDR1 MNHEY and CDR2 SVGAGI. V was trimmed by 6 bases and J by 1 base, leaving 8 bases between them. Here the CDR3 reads CASRGSRTDTQYF. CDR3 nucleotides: TGTGCCAGCAGAGGCAGCCGCACAGATACGCAGTATTTT.

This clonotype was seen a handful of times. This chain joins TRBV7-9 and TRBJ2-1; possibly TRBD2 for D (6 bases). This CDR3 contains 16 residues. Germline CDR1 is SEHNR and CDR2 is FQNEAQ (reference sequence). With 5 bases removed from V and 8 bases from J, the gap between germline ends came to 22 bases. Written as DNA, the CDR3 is TGTGCCAGCAGCCCCCGACGTCTGGGGGGAACCGATGAGCAGTTCTTC. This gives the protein CASSPRRLGGTDEQFF.

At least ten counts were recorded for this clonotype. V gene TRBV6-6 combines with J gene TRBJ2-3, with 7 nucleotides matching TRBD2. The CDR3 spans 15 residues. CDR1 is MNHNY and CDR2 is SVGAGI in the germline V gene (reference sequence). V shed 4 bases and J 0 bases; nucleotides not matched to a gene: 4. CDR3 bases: TGTGCCAGCAGTTCCCCGACTAGCAGCACAGATACGCAGTATTTT. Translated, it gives CASSSPTSSTDTQYF.